This paragraph reports one T cell receptor beta chain. The data were obtained in a study of blood T cell repertoires in COVID-19. In the study overall: In each case, the material was cDNA or gDNA derived from T cells, B-cell-depleted T cells, or PBMCs.

Germline V CDR1 and CDR2: LNHNV, YYDKDF (reference sequence). The ends lost 0 bases at V and 0 bases at J; junction bases unmatched: 3. This CDR3 is 16 amino acids long. Generated by immunoSEQ multiplex PCR, the TCRdb table keeps only in-frame clones and is missing some. Here the sample spans 85,000 to 120,000 clones, about 90% being singletons. The clonotype comes from a woman in her fifties or sixties with COVID-19, enrolled during active disease. The chain recombines TRBV15 with TRBJ2-3, with 7 bases identical to TRBD2. What was sequenced was peripheral blood. CDR3 DNA sequence: TGTGCCACCAGCAGAGATCGCGGGGGTAGCACAGATACGCAGTATTTT. Protein product: CATSRDRGGSTDTQYF.